This T cell receptor (beta chain) was identified in a study of PD-1 blockade in classical Hodgkin lymphoma. Sequencing was performed with immunoSEQ multiplex PCR; in TCRdb, only in-frame clones are kept and a portion is missing. The sample records about 41,000 clones, nearly 70% being singletons. As to time point: cycle 4 day 1 (C4D1), after 5 to 7 weeks of nivolumab. The patients all showed relapse after autologous stem cell transplantation, while their brentuximab vedotin exposure varied. Germline V gene lookup returns CDR1 GTSNPN and CDR2 SVGIG (reference sequence). Trimming took 7 bases from V and 4 from J; bases not matched to a gene: 10. The CDR3 length is 13 residues.

The sample consisted of peripheral blood mononuclear cells (PBMCs), taken before the fourth cycle of nivolumab. The sequence derives from a human donor with classical Hodgkin lymphoma. This chain joins TRBV30 and TRBJ2-7; 7 bases line up with TRBD2. The CDR3 reads CALRTTSSYEQYF. The CDR3 DNA sequence: TGTGCCTTAAGAACGACTAGCTCTTACGAGCAGTACTTC.